The rows below give T cell receptor beta chains drawn from one sample of a study of shared clonotypes between healthy human individuals. The assay was immunoSEQ multiplex PCR, and TCRdb's table has in-frame clones only and misses some. The sample carries 950,000 to 1,100,000 clones, around 74% recorded once. The sequenced material came from memory CD4+ T cells sorted from blood. The receptors were gathered from a man aged 18 to 29 in good health. Both conserved end residues are part of each CDR3.

>TRBJ1-3|TRBV5-4
CASSLGPTSGNTIYF
>TRBJ2-2|TRBV25-1
CASSRWGANTGELFF
>TRBJ2-1|TRBV18
CASSPRDINEQFF
>TRBJ1-1|TRBV5-1
CASSSGQGTEAFF
>NA|TRBV11-2
CASSAYYEQYF
>TRBJ2-5|TRBV5-1
CASSSGGLAVQETQYF
>TRBJ2-7|TRBV7-6
CASNIARDSYEQYF
>TRBJ1-2|TRBV9
CASSVTGRDLYGYTF
>TRBJ2-6|TRBV5-1
CASSISSGANVLTF
>TRBJ2-5|TRBV19
CASRRQGSSRETQYF
>TRBJ1-2|TRBV6-5
CASSSGGNYGYTF
>TRBJ2-1|TRBV15
CATSRGQGSYNEQFF
>TRBJ1-6|TRBV10-3
CAISEGEYNSPLHF
>TRBJ2-1|TRBV30
CAWSVDNEQFF
>TRBJ2-2|TRBV5-1
CASSLSTGYTGELFF
>TRBJ1-2|TRBV6-5
CASSPRTGGLGYTF
>TRBJ2-5|TRBV10-3
CAISGKGNGETQYF
>TRBJ2-5|TRBV6-6
CASSIILAGDQETQYF
>TRBJ1-1|TRBV5-1
CASSLNGRGDTEAFF
>TRBJ2-7|TRBV18
CASSGTSYEQYF
>TRBJ1-3|TRBV4-1
CASNPTPGTGNTIYF
>TRBJ1-1|TRBV30
CAWNQGALDTEAFF
>TRBJ1-1|TRBV6-6
CASSYGTGVVTEAFF